This T cell receptor beta chain was recovered during a study of cytomegalovirus exposure and HLA in healthy donors (dated by TCRdb to about 2017). Turning to the overall study: An earlier analysis of 587 of the donors reported approximately 300 Gb of sequence data and 100 million to 140 million unique TCR beta sequences from 150 million to 200 million T cells. An early release that covered roughly 600 HLA-typed donors contained about 300 gigabases of sequencing data and tens of millions of unique TCR sequences. Of the 300 to 500 genotyped donors, less than 85% were placed in the genetic ancestry cluster associated with self-reported Caucasian donors. The study was designed to test whether signatures of past pathogen exposure could be identified by cataloging public T cell receptors. Using immunosequencing, the study profiled T cell repertoires from about 620 subjects and related those repertoires to cytomegalovirus serostatus. A separate validation cohort of more than 100 different subjects was used in addition to the approximately 640-subject first cohort. To predict cytomegalovirus infection status, the study combined high-throughput TCR immunosequencing, statistical association of individual TCRs with disease status, and machine learning. A later analysis re-analyzed previously published TCR beta repertoires from hundreds of donors and added high-resolution HLA genotyping to study TCR occurrence patterns. Rather than drawing on any new phenotypic data, the later analysis identified candidate immune exposures from TCR beta sequences and the way those sequences occurred across donors. An earlier analysis of 587 of the donors used high-throughput TCR beta sequencing to judge whether each TCR beta V gene segment behaved as functional or pseudogenic. Donor age, sex, ethnicity and CMV serostatus were compiled together with the repertoire data. A later genetic analysis took genome-wide SNP genotypes for about 65% of the 666 donors and used that subset as a discovery cohort. All discovery cohort repertoires had been generated on a single sequencing platform. Both class I and class II loci were covered by HLA typing, at four-digit resolution. Typing coverage differed by locus: A, B, C, DRB1 and DQB1 were typed in about 620-640 donors, DQA1 in approximately 520, DPA1 in approximately 610, and DPB1 in approximately 450. Several DR-DQ haplotypes were handled as single units for association and clustering, since linkage in the cohort was strong. Among under 450 genotyped donors of the cohort, an average of approximately 250,000 unique TCR beta nucleotide sequences were sequenced per donor, roughly 18% of them non-productive.

The cohort comprised around 690 healthy bone marrow donors. Cohort members were all nominally healthy when sampled, although unrecorded immune exposures were likely present. The donor was CMV seropositive and was included in the group of 250 to 350 seropositive cohort members. Each donor provided a peripheral blood sample, and peripheral blood mononuclear cells were used for TCR beta sequencing. Genomic DNA extraction from the blood cell samples was performed with the Qiagen DNeasy Blood Extraction Kit. Broader findings and caveats from the paper: In an earlier analysis of approximately 600 of the donors, most TCR beta V segments were observed in productive rearrangements about 87% or about 30% of the time, broadly matching IMGT annotations. In a later genetic analysis, fewer N-insertions in productive TCRs were reported among donors in an Asian-associated ancestry cluster than the roughly 670-donor mean. HLA typing was unavailable for some donors at each locus, so association tests used only the typed subset. Correlated functional status among segregating V segments might reflect linkage disequilibrium, but an unknown experimental factor could not be ruled out. Some IMGT-functional V segments, including TRBV6-2 and TRBV6-3, could not be told apart with the 87-base-pair reads, so those segments were excluded. According to a later analysis, TCR association rates differed among HLA loci, with DRB1 alleles showing the most associated TCRs and HLA-C alleles showing the fewest. According to a later analysis, most CMV-associated TCR beta chains appeared to be HLA-restricted, and the HLA associations seemed to be driven largely by CMV exposure. Strong co-occurrence of HLA alleles, especially DR and DQ, made assigning TCR associations to individual alleles difficult. The sequencing pipeline was judged likely to have produced a cluster of highly shared sequence variants as a technical artifact. A further reported finding was that TCR beta sequences accurately predicted the HLA-A and HLA-B alleles for most subjects in the first cohort. An association between a missense DCLRE1C variant and V-gene and J-gene trimming of TCR beta chains was found in a later genetic analysis and replicated in an independent cohort. The cohort was sequenced for TCR beta chains only, and without alpha or paired-chain data the features that could be detected were limited. Roughly uniform sequencing depth across donors was assumed in presence/absence analyses, although this assumption may not hold. In a later analysis, HLA-associated TCR beta chains showed more clonal expansion and lower generation probabilities than non-associated chains that were equally common. A later analysis associated 17,000 or so TCR beta sequences with specific HLA alleles at a false discovery rate of 0.05. The study gave a list of 150 to 200 TCR beta chains associated with cytomegalovirus. A later analysis reported that several top co-occurrence clusters appeared linked to parvovirus B19, influenza, CMV and Epstein-Barr virus. Most TCR sequences were observed very rarely across donors, whereas some public TCRs were present in many individuals. In vitro tests confirmed that a few of the cytomegalovirus-associated TCR beta chains recognize cytomegalovirus antigens. Cytomegalovirus status was reported to be diagnosed by the classifier with high specificity and sensitivity in both the original and validation cohorts. The only immune exposure information available for the cohort was CMV serostatus. The earlier analysis of 587 of the donors excluded about 16 rarely observed V segments, including chromosome 9 orphons, because counts were too low. According to the authors, the approach could potentially be generalized to other disease states and immunological phenotypes.

Details on this clone: It has no known antigen specificity. The record has no base qualities; no much larger clone is one base away.

In the germline V gene, CDR1 corresponds to MNHEY and CDR2 to SVGAGI. The CDR3 numbers 15 residues from cysteine through phenylalanine. Only the CDR3 region is kept as DNA, spanning 45 bases read in frame from base 1. Cut back by 5 bases and 0 bases, the V and J ends lie 11 bases apart. Libraries were built with the immunoSEQ multiplex PCR assay. The multiplex PCR relied on a mix of 60 forward primers for TCR Vbeta segments and 13 reverse primers for TCR Jbeta segments. Amplification of the CDR3 region of rearranged TCR beta genes was performed with a multiplex PCR assay on genomic DNA. The amplified TCR beta libraries were sequenced on the Illumina HiSeq System as 87-base-pair reads. As for the original processing: A later analysis tallied roughly 80 million unique TCR beta chains across the roughly 610 repertoires, and approximately 11 million of those chains were shared by two or more donors. To remove PCR and sequencing errors, raw reads were error-corrected and collapsed into unique sequences using a nearest-neighbor algorithm that merged closely related sequences. To assign V, D and J gene segments, CDR3 sequences were aligned to IMGT reference sequences. For a sequence to be retained, a match of at least six nucleotides was required to both a V gene segment and a J gene segment. A rearrangement counted as productive if the CDR3 had no stop codons and remained in frame with V and J, and every other rearrangement counted as non-productive. Following IMGT convention, CDR3 was defined as the stretch from the second conserved V-encoded cysteine to the conserved J-encoded phenylalanine. The earlier analysis of a few hundred of the donors excluded any sequence lacking an unambiguous match to a single V gene segment. An earlier analysis of approximately 590 of the donors classified V segments as functional when productive rearrangements were above 56.7% and as segregating when the standard deviation between donors was above 5%. A statistical classification framework was built for diagnosing cytomegalovirus status from the catalog of TCR beta chain sequences. In a later analysis, V and J genes were assigned by comparing TCR nucleotide sequences against IMGT/GENE-DB human TR gene sequences. A later analysis assigned CDR3 sequences and most-parsimonious VDJ recombination scenarios with the TCRdist pipeline. In a later analysis, every TCR beta chain was defined by the combination of its CDR3 amino acid sequence and its V-gene family, and reads without a unique V-gene family were dropped. In a later analysis, 450 to 600 highly shared, low-generation-probability nucleotide sequences were removed to address suspected cross-contamination and a sequencing artifact. For each public chain, a later analysis derived a clonal expansion index from normalized ranks of inferred template counts within each repertoire. A later analysis computed generation probabilities with a VDJ recombination model fitted to out-of-frame rearrangements, and checked the results against IGoR. A later analysis scored TCR-TCR, TCR-HLA and TCR-CMV co-occurrence with hypergeometric tests, applying a repertoire-size bias correction to TCR pairs. In a later analysis, false discovery rates were estimated by permuting HLA or CMV assignments 20 times. In a later analysis, co-occurring TCRs were grouped with DBSCAN, and TCRdist sequence similarity was added when clustering was performed within HLA-allele-positive subsets. Repertoires with fewer than 30,000 or more than 120,000 public chains, plus five repertoires with anomalous nucleotide sharing, were excluded from co-occurrence clustering. The table was pulled from immuneACCESS by TCRdb, which kept in-frame rearrangements only. Such tables lose some clones; where checked, under half of the loss comes from unresolved V genes, and the rest has no known cause. The DNA gave D and trimming, while V, J and clone size come from that table. This sample gives about 96,000 clones in total; 65% to 80% of them show up just once. 13% to 15% of the sample goes to the ten largest clones.

This sequence was found in a woman aged 70-85 years in good health and CMV-seropositive. Material: PBMCs. The chain is encoded by TRBV6-5 joined to TRBJ1-5, with no D gene named confidently. Here is the DNA: TGTGCCAGCAGTCCCGACGGACTTAGCAATCAGCCCCAGCATTTT. This yields the protein CASSPDGLSNQPQHF.